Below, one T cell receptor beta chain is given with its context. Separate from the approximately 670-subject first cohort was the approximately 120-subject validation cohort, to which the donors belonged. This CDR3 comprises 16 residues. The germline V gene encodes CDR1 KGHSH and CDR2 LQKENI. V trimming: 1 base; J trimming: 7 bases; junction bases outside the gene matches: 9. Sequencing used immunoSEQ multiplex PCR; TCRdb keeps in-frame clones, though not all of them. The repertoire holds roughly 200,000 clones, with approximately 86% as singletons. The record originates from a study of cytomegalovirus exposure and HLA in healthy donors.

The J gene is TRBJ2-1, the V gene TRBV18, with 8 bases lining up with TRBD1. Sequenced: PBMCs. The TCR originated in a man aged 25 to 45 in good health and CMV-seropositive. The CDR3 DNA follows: TGTGCCAGCTCACCACTGCCCCAGCGGACAGGGAATGAGCAGTTCTTC. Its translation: CASSPLPQRTGNEQFF.